This T cell receptor (beta chain) is from a study of T cell repertoires in ileal Crohn's disease. Notes on the study in general: High-frequency clones were more common in sorted CD8 than CD4 cells. Clonality above 26.8% at surgery always came with endoscopic recurrence.

TCRB immunosequencing input was five hundred nanograms of biopsy DNA per sample. Repertoires were generated with immunoSEQ multiplex PCR, while TCRdb's copy carries only in-frame clones and drops some. The top ten hold about 5.3% of the sample, which has 15,000 to 20,000 clones, more than 55% seen once. Eligibility required adulthood, ileal or ileocolonic Crohn's disease and indicated ileocolonic resection. J was trimmed by 1 base and V by 5 bases; bases with no gene match: 4. The CDR3 has 15 amino acids. In regard to this clone: No antigen is known for it.

The V gene is TRBV5-3, the J gene TRBJ2-2; 8 nucleotides agree with TRBD2. TRBV5-3 is labeled an ORF, and its function is uncertain. This clonotype was sampled from an adult with Crohn's disease. Sequenced input: ileal tissue. The CDR3 is CARRWSGRNTGELFF. CDR3 nucleotide sequence: TGTGCCAGAAGATGGAGCGGGAGGAACACCGGGGAGCTGTTTTTT.